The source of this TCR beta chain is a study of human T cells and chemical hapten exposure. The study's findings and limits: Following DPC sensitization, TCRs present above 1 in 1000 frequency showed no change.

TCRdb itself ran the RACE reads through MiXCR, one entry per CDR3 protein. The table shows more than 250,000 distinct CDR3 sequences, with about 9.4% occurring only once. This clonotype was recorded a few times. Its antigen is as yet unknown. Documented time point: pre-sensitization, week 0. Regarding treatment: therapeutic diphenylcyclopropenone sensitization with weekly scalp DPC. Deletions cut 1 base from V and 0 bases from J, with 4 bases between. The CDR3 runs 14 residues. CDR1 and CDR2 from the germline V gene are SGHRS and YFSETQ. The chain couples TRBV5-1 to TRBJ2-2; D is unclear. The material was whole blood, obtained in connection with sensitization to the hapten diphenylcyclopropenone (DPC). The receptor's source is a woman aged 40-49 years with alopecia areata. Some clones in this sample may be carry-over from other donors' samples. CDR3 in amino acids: CASSLNANTGELFF. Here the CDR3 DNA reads TGCGCCAGCAGCTTGAACGCGAACACCGGGGAGCTGTTTTTT.